The next 22 T cell receptor beta chains were all read from a single sample in a study of graft-versus-host responses after intestinal transplantation (dated by TCRdb to about 2021). The library came from the immunoSEQ multiplex PCR assay. As stored in TCRdb, this immuneACCESS dataset retains in-frame rearrangements with V and J assigned. A fraction of the clones does not appear; measured against another copy, unresolved V genes explain less than half of the discrepancy, and the remainder lacks a known reason. The sample yields almost 20,000 clones; approximately 86% were counted once. The top ten hold 8% to 9.5% of the sample. Sequencing was performed on PBMCs, taken about 240 days after intestinal transplant. Receptors were obtained from a human patient who received an intestinal transplant, so some T cells may come from the graft donor.

The J gene is TRBJ1-6, the V gene TRBV9; 8 bases match TRBD1. The CDR3 spans 19 residues. Germline trimming cut 0 bases from V and 6 bases from J; bases unmatched to any gene: 14. Germline-derived CDR1 and CDR2 are SGDLS and YYNGEE. The CDR3 loop is CASSVGSVNGQGGNSPLHF. Here the CDR3 DNA reads TGTGCCAGCAGCGTAGGGTCCGTGAACGGACAGGGTGGTAATTCACCCCTCCACTTT.

The V gene is TRBV4-2, the J gene TRBJ2-5; D possibly corresponds to TRBD2 (7 bases). CDR3 length: 17 residues. Per germline, CDR1 LGHNA and CDR2 YNFKEQ. V lost 0 bases to trimming and J lost 4 bases, with 18 bases between them. The CDR3 is CASSQDGRGQRGETQYF. CDR3 nucleotide sequence: TGTGCCAGCAGCCAAGATGGGCGGGGGCAACGGGGAGAGACCCAGTACTTC.

The J gene is TRBJ1-4, the V gene TRBV10-3; D might be TRBD1 (5 bases). Germline V gene data show CDR1 as ENHRY and CDR2 as SYGVKD. CDR3 length equals 15 residues. Trimming pared 4 bases from V and 5 bases from J, leaving 14 bases between. CDR3 residues: CAISVSGKSNEKLFF. CDR3 DNA sequence: TGTGCCATCAGTGTATCAGGGAAAAGCAATGAAAAACTGTTTTTT.

The chain uses TRBV4-1 and TRBJ2-7; D is perhaps TRBD1 (5 bases). Per the germline V gene, CDR1 is MGHRA and CDR2 is YSYEKL. CDR3 size: 14 residues. The V end lost 2 bases, the J end lost 2 bases, and 10 bases lay between the germline ends. The DNA for the CDR3 is TGCGCCAGCAGCCAAACAGGTAAACCCTACGAGCAGTACTTC. Translation: CASSQTGKPYEQYF.

The CDR3 region is CASSFQQGQAGYTF. Here the CDR3 DNA reads TGTGCCAGCAGCTTCCAGCAGGGGCAGGCAGGCTACACCTTC. The rearrangement joins TRBV7-9 to TRBJ1-2, with a weak D call TRBD1 (6 bases). Germline assignment: CDR1 SEHNR and CDR2 FQNEAQ (reference sequence). The CDR3 covers 14 residues. V was cut by 3 bases and J by 8 bases, with 16 bases left in between.

The chain combines TRBV29-1 with TRBJ2-1, with TRBD1 matching over 11 bases. Per germline, CDR1 SQVTM and CDR2 ANQGSEA. Trimming removed 6 bases from V and 3 bases from J; junction bases left unmatched: 1. The CDR3 has 13 residues. CDR3 amino acids: CSVGTGGYNEQFF. CDR3 bases: TGCAGCGTCGGGACAGGGGGCTACAATGAGCAGTTCTTC.

This chain joins TRBV6-1 and TRBJ2-5; 7 bases match TRBD1. The last part of the DNA fits TRBJ2-7 better; the J call may be wrong. This CDR3 is 13 amino acids long. CDR1 and CDR2 from the germline V gene are MNHNS and SASEGT. DNA for the CDR3: TGTGCCAGCAGCGACAGGGTAGCCTACGAGCAGTACTTC. Translating it yields CASSDRVAYEQYF.

V usage is TRBV7-2 and J usage is TRBJ1-1; no firm D call. Germline V gene sequence: CDR1 SGHTA, CDR2 FQGNSA. V was clipped by 4 bases and J by 1 base, with 10 bases between them. The length of the CDR3 is 14 residues. The CDR3 is CASSSIWENTEAFF. As DNA, the CDR3 is TGTGCCAGCAGCTCCATTTGGGAGAACACTGAAGCTTTCTTT.

The chain is built from TRBV7-8 and TRBJ1-1; D is undetermined. Germline V CDR1 and CDR2: SGHVS, FQNEAQ. Trimming took 3 bases from V and 2 from J, leaving 4 bases between them. The CDR3 runs to 12 residues. CDR3 protein: CASSFANTEAFF. The CDR3, as DNA: TGTGCCAGCAGCTTCGCAAACACTGAAGCTTTCTTT.

The gene calls are TRBV7-2 and TRBJ1-1; no reliable D call. The CDR3 is made up of 12 amino acids. Trimming pared 4 bases from V and 11 bases from J, leaving 14 bases between. CDR1 and CDR2 from the germline V gene are SGHTA and FQGNSA. The CDR3 coding sequence is TGTGCCAGCAGCTCTCTCTCGAGACTGGCTTTCTTT. It codes for CASSSLSRLAFF. Full variable domain (rest looked up from reference TRBV7-2 and TRBJ1-1): GAGVSQSPSNKVTEKGKDVELRCDPISGHTALYWYRQSLGQGLEFLIYFQGNSAPDKSGLPSDRFSAERTGGSVSTLTIQRTQQEDSAVYLCASSSLSRLAFFGQGTRLTVV.

V and J are TRBV5-1 and TRBJ1-3, with a weak D call TRBD1 (5 bases). With 3 bases removed from V and 0 bases from J, the gap between germline ends came to 13 bases. This CDR3 region has 16 residues. Germline loops: CDR1 SGHRS, CDR2 YFSETQ. Here the CDR3 reads CASSSQGPISGNTIYF. The CDR3 DNA follows: TGCGCCAGCAGCTCGCAGGGACCCATCTCTGGAAACACCATATATTTT.

The chain recombines TRBV5-5 with TRBJ1-1, with unresolved D. This CDR3 is built from 15 residues. Trimming left V 4 bases short and J 0 bases short, with 13 bases between. The germline gives CDR1 SGHKS, CDR2 YYEKEE (reference sequence). The CDR3 region has the DNA TGTGCCAGCAGCCCCACTGGGGAGGTGAACACTGAAGCTTTCTTT. As protein: CASSPTGEVNTEAFF.

This clone appeared a few times. The chain employs TRBV5-6 and TRBJ2-5, with 10 bases aligning to TRBD1. Germline-derived CDR1 and CDR2 are SGHDT and YYEEEE. There are 16 residues in the CDR3. V lost 4 bases to trimming and J lost 1 base; unmatched junction nucleotides: 7. CDR3 sequence reads: CASSMDRGWFQETQYF. CDR3 nucleotides: TGTGCCAGCAGCATGGACAGGGGGTGGTTCCAAGAGACCCAGTACTTC. The whole variable domain, remainder taken from reference TRBV5-6 and TRBJ2-5, is DAGVTQSPTHLIKTRGQQVTLRCSPKSGHDTVSWYQQALGQGPQFIFQYYEEEERQRGNFPDRFSGHQFPNYSSELNVNALLLGDSALYLCASSMDRGWFQETQYFGPGTRLLVL.

V gene TRBV4-1 combines with J gene TRBJ2-2, with TRBD1 identical over 9 bases. With V trimmed by 5 bases and J by 2 bases, 9 bases remained unmatched. The germline V gene has CDR1 MGHRA and CDR2 YSYEKL. The CDR3 sequence is 17 residues long. This CDR3 is CASSLIQGQGNTGELFF. CDR3 in DNA: TGCGCCAGCAGCTTAATTCAGGGACAGGGCAACACCGGGGAGCTGTTTTTT.

The V call is TRBV19, the J call TRBJ1-5, with 11 nucleotides matching TRBD1. Germline V CDR1 and CDR2: LNHDA, SQIVND (reference sequence). After removal of 0 bases from V and 5 bases from J, the junction contained 6 bases not matched to a gene. The CDR3 runs to 17 residues. DNA for the CDR3: TGTGCCAGTAGTATAGACACCGGGACAGGGGGTTATCAGCCCCAGCATTTT. Residues: CASSIDTGTGGYQPQHF.

This clone was seen only a few times. The chain uses TRBV27 and TRBJ1-6; TRBD1 is a possible D gene (6 bases). Germline V CDR1 and CDR2: MNHEY, SMNVEV (reference sequence). The germline V and J ends were trimmed by 4 bases and 9 bases, with 7 bases remaining between them. This CDR3 region has 12 residues. The CDR3 nucleotides are TGTGCCAGCAGTTCGACAGGTTCACCCCTCCACTTT. Translated: CASSSTGSPLHF.

The chain recombines TRBV6-5 with TRBJ2-4; D is perhaps TRBD1 (6 bases). This CDR3 is 13 amino acids long. V was trimmed by 8 bases and J by 7 bases, leaving 15 bases between them. Germline assignment: CDR1 MNHEY and CDR2 SVGAGI. DNA for the CDR3: TGTGCCAGCGGGACACACCAAGGTAACATTCAGTACTTC. It specifies CASGTHQGNIQYF.

The chain links TRBV4-2 to TRBJ2-5, with D possibly being TRBD1 (5 bases). The last part of the DNA fits TRBJ2-7 better; the J call may be wrong. Germline V gene lookup returns CDR1 LGHNA and CDR2 YNFKEQ. The length of the CDR3 is 15 residues. The CDR3: CASSQDAGFMDEQYF. CDR3 in DNA: TGTGCCAGCAGCCAAGACGCAGGGTTCATGGACGAGCAGTACTTC.

The chain joins TRBV30 to TRBJ2-5; D possibly matches TRBD1 or TRBD2 (6 bases each). Looked up from germline, CDR1 is GTSNPN and CDR2 is SVGIG (reference sequence). Trimming took off 0 bases at V and 1 base at J, with 12 bases between the two ends. The CDR3 totals 15 residues. The CDR3 is CAWSVLGGFQETQYF. CDR3 coding DNA: TGTGCCTGGAGTGTCCTGGGGGGCTTCCAAGAGACCCAGTACTTC.

The V and J genes are TRBV12-2 and TRBJ1-1. TRBV12-2 is tagged as a pseudogene. The CDR3 runs 15 residues. CDR3: CASRSDPAATSEAFF. DNA for the CDR3: TGTGCAAGTCGCTCCGACCCGGCAGCAACGTCTGAAGCTTTCTTT.

This clone appeared a few times. The CDR3: CASSLTGGGTEAFF. In DNA, the CDR3 is TGTGCCAGCAGCTTGACAGGGGGAGGTACTGAAGCTTTCTTT. The chain is built from TRBV7-9 and TRBJ1-1; 9 bases fit TRBD1. V dropped 3 bases and J dropped 5; count of bases not matched to a gene: 4. This CDR3 spans 14 amino acids. The germline V gene encodes CDR1 SEHNR and CDR2 FQNEAQ (reference sequence).

This clone showed up just a few times. The J gene is TRBJ1-1, the V gene TRBV5-1; D gene ambiguous. Trimming left V 5 bases short and J 2 bases short, with 10 bases between. The CDR3 is made up of 13 amino acids. CDR1 is SGHRS, CDR2 YFSETQ, per germline. This CDR3 is CASRQTDNTEAFF. The CDR3 DNA reads as TGCGCCAGCAGACAGACCGATAACACTGAAGCTTTCTTT. Looking up the rest from reference TRBV5-1 and TRBJ1-1 gives the full variable domain: KAGVTQTPRYLIKTRGQQVTLSCSPISGHRSVSWYQQTPGQGLQFLFEYFSETQRNKGNFPGRFSGRQFSNSRSEMNVSTLELGDSALYLCASRQTDNTEAFFGQGTRLTVV.